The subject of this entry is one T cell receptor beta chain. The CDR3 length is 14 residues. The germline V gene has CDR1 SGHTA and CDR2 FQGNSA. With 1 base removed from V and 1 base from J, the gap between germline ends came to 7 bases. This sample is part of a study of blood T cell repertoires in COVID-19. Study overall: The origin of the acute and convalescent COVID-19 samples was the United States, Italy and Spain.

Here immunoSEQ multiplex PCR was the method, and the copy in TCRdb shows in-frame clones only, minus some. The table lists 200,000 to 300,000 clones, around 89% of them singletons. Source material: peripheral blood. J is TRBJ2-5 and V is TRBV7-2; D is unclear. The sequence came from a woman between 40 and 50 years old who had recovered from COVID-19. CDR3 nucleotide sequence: TGTGCCAGCAGCTTAGATGGGCCCCAAGAGACCCAGTACTTC. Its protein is CASSLDGPQETQYF.